A single sample is the source of the 30 T cell receptor beta chains below, sequenced in a study of cytomegalovirus exposure and HLA in healthy donors (dated by TCRdb to 2015 to 2018). The library was obtained by the immunoSEQ multiplex PCR assay. For the multiplex PCR, a mixture combining 60 forward primers for TCR Vbeta segments and 13 reverse primers for TCR Jbeta segments was used. The source is immuneACCESS, and TCRdb retained only in-frame sequences with V and J called. Part of the clones is not carried over; for the studies checked, unresolved V genes explain less than half of this, and the remainder is unexplained. The sample table contains some 220,000 clones; only one count was recorded for roughly 89% of them. Roughly 0.99% of the sample goes to the ten largest clones. The material sequenced was PBMCs. The source is a woman younger than 30 in good health and CMV-seronegative.

This clone was observed a few times. The chain recombines TRBV21-1 with TRBJ2-5; the table's D call, TRBD1, was not checked against the DNA. TRBV21-1 is designated a pseudogene. The CDR3 spans 14 residues. The CDR3 bases are TGTGCCAGCAGCAGCAGGACAGGAAGGGGTCCCCAGTACTTC. It is translated as CASSSRTGRGPQYF.

Only a few counts were recorded for this clone. The chain recombines TRBV10-2 with TRBJ2-5; D perhaps matches TRBD1 (6 bases). The ends were cut back, 7 bases at V and 2 bases at J, with 14 bases in the middle. Germline V CDR1 and CDR2: WSHSY, SAAADI. The CDR3 is 14 amino acids. Written as DNA, the CDR3 is TGCGCCAGCACCCGAGTCGGACAGCAAGAGACCCAGTACTTC. Translated, it gives CASTRVGQQETQYF.

This clone appeared a single time. The gene calls are TRBV4-1 and TRBJ2-1; 8 bases fit TRBD2. V was clipped by 1 base and J by 5 bases; unmatched bases: 7. Germline-derived CDR1 and CDR2 are MGHRA and YSYEKL. The CDR3 spans 16 residues. CDR3 protein: CASSQASSGGNNEQFF. The CDR3 DNA follows: TGCGCCAGCAGCCAAGCATCCAGCGGGGGCAACAATGAGCAGTTCTTC.

J is TRBJ2-2 and V is TRBV19, with a tentative D call TRBD2 (7 bases). Germline loops: CDR1 LNHDA, CDR2 SQIVND (reference sequence). V was clipped by 1 base and J by 3 bases, with 21 bases between them. The CDR3 has 19 residues. CDR3 loop: CASSIVGGREPTDTGELFF. DNA for the CDR3: TGTGCCAGTAGTATAGTAGGGGGGAGGGAGCCAACTGACACCGGGGAGCTGTTTTTT.

This chain links TRBV10-3 with TRBJ2-3; the match to TRBD1 covers 7 bases. This CDR3 has 14 residues. The ends lost 7 bases at V and 4 bases at J; junction bases unmatched: 8. Germline lookup yields CDR1 ENHRY and CDR2 SYGVKD. CDR3 in amino acids: CAITATGKSDTQYF. In nucleotides, the CDR3 is TGTGCCATCACTGCGACAGGGAAGTCAGATACGCAGTATTTT.

The V gene is TRBV4-3, the J gene TRBJ1-5; 7 bases map to TRBD1. Germline V lookup: CDR1 LGHNA, CDR2 YSLEER. The trim removed 0 bases at V and 7 bases at J, leaving 9 bases unmatched. The CDR3 spans 16 residues. CDR3 in DNA: TGCGCCAGCAGCCAAGATGTAGCAGGGGGTAACCAGCCCCAGCATTTT. Amino acids: CASSQDVAGGNQPQHF.

This chain links TRBV4-1 with TRBJ2-7; 7 positions agree with TRBD2. The junction had 14 bases not matched to a gene; V was cut back by 3 bases and J by 3 bases. Germline V gene data show CDR1 as MGHRA and CDR2 as YSYEKL. This CDR3 is built from 17 residues. Here the CDR3 DNA reads TGCGCCAGCAGCCACCCAAGCGGGGTGCGGACCTTCTACGAGCAGTACTTC. Protein: CASSHPSGVRTFYEQYF.

This clone was detected once. The chain joins TRBV2 to TRBJ2-1, with 13 positions matching TRBD2. The CDR3 totals 16 residues. The ends lost 7 bases at V and 10 bases at J; junction bases unmatched: 13. Germline lookup yields CDR1 SNHLY and CDR2 FYNNEI. CDR3 nucleotide sequence: TGTGCCAGCACCCCAAAGGGACTAGCGGGGATTATGGAGCAGTTCTTC. Translation gives CASTPKGLAGIMEQFF.

The chain combines TRBV5-1 with TRBJ1-1, with TRBD1 identical over 8 bases. The CDR3 spans 15 residues. Germline V gives CDR1 SGHRS, CDR2 YFSETQ. The junction had 5 bases not matched to a gene; V was cut back by 3 bases and J by 1 base. Written as DNA, the CDR3 is TGCGCCAGCAGCTACCGGACAGGGTCGAACACTGAAGCTTTCTTT. This sequence encodes CASSYRTGSNTEAFF.

J is TRBJ1-2 and V is TRBV15; unclear D gene. V lost 4 bases and J 9 bases, leaving 15 bases between the germline ends. CDR3 size: 13 residues. Per the germline V gene, CDR1 is LNHNV and CDR2 is YYDKDF (reference sequence). CDR3 sequence reads: CATSTAGTVSYTF. DNA of the CDR3: TGTGCCACCAGCACAGCCGGTACAGTGAGCTACACCTTC. The full variable domain, its missing parts supplied by reference TRBV15 and TRBJ1-2, is DAMVIQNPRYQVTQFGKPVTLSCSQTLNHNVMYWYQQKSSQAPKLLFHYYDKDFNNEADTPDNFQSRRPNTSFCFLDIRSPGLGDTAMYLCATSTAGTVSYTFGSGTRLTVV.

The chain uses TRBV5-1 and TRBJ2-1; TRBD2 matches 9 bases. The CDR3 contains 15 residues. Germline V CDR1 and CDR2: SGHRS, YFSETQ. With V trimmed by 0 bases and J by 7 bases, 5 bases remained unmatched. The CDR3 DNA is TGCGCCAGCAGCTTGGGCGGGGGGGCTTCGAATGAGCAGTTCTTC. It is translated as CASSLGGGASNEQFF.

This chain uses TRBV5-6 with TRBJ2-7, with TRBD1 identical over 7 bases. CDR1 is SGHDT and CDR2 is YYEEEE in the germline V gene. V lost 4 bases to trimming and J lost 5 bases; unmatched junction nucleotides: 3. The length of the CDR3 is 12 residues. CDR3 sequence: CASSRQGHEQYF. CDR3 coding DNA: TGTGCCAGCAGCAGACAGGGCCACGAGCAGTACTTC.

The chain recombines TRBV11-2 with TRBJ1-2, with D perhaps TRBD1 (5 bases). The CDR3 runs to 16 residues. V was trimmed by 6 bases and J by 1 base, leaving 18 bases between them. From germline, CDR1 is SGHAT and CDR2 FQNNGV. CDR3 DNA sequence: TGTGCCAGCAGATCGAGCCCAGGGCGACTTAACTATGGCTACACCTTC. It specifies CASRSSPGRLNYGYTF.

The J gene is TRBJ1-3, the V gene TRBV4-3; D gene uncertain. V lost 0 bases and J lost 0, with 12 bases in between. Germline CDR1 LGHNA, CDR2 YSLEER. The CDR3 spans 17 residues. CDR3 residues: CASSQDPPSDSGNTIYF. The CDR3 nucleotides are TGCGCCAGCAGCCAAGATCCCCCGAGCGACTCTGGAAACACCATATATTTT.

The chain is built from TRBV6-6 and TRBJ1-5; D remains ambiguous. This CDR3 is built from 13 residues. V was trimmed by 6 bases and J by 3 bases, leaving 9 bases between them. Germline assignment: CDR1 MNHNY and CDR2 SVGAGI (reference sequence). The CDR3 nucleotides read TGTGCCAGCAGGAGCGGGTACAATCAGCCCCAGCATTTT. Its protein is CASRSGYNQPQHF.

V usage is TRBV5-6 and J usage is TRBJ1-1; 8 bases line up with TRBD1. The V and J ends lost 4 bases and 3 bases, in that order; junction bases with no gene match: 5. Germline values: CDR1 SGHDT, CDR2 YYEEEE. The CDR3 contains 14 residues. CDR3 amino acids: CASSKTGGDTEAFF. The CDR3 DNA reads as TGTGCCAGCAGCAAAACAGGGGGGGACACTGAAGCTTTCTTT.

The chain recombines TRBV6-5 with TRBJ1-1, with D perhaps TRBD1 (6 bases). V lost 7 bases and J 4 bases, leaving 16 bases between the germline ends. CDR1 is MNHEY and CDR2 is SVGAGI in the germline V gene. The CDR3 is made up of 14 amino acids. The DNA of the CDR3 is TGTGCCAGCAAAGTACAGGGCCGCGGCACTGAAGCTTTCTTT. Amino acids: CASKVQGRGTEAFF.

The chain recombines TRBV27 with TRBJ2-2; unclear D gene. From germline, CDR1 is MNHEY and CDR2 SMNVEV (reference sequence). This CDR3 has 14 residues. The V end was cut by 4 bases, the J end by 4 bases, with 10 bases between. CDR3 protein: CASSWAVSTGELFF. The CDR3 DNA reads as TGTGCCAGCAGTTGGGCAGTTTCCACCGGGGAGCTGTTTTTT.

The chain recombines TRBV7-8 with TRBJ1-5; D is possibly TRBD1 (5 bases). V was shortened by 5 bases and J by 0 bases, with 11 bases between the two germline ends. This CDR3 has 15 amino acids. Looked up from germline, CDR1 is SGHVS and CDR2 is FQNEAQ. The CDR3: CASSMTQGSNQPQHF. The CDR3 nucleotides are TGTGCCAGCAGCATGACTCAGGGTAGCAATCAGCCCCAGCATTTT. Combining the CDR3 with reference TRBV7-8 and TRBJ1-5 gives the whole variable domain GAGVSQSPRYKVAKRGQDVALRCDPISGHVSLFWYQQALGQGPEFLTYFQNEAQLDKSGLPSDRFFAERPEGSVSTLKIQRTQQEDSAVYLCASSMTQGSNQPQHFGDGTRLSIL.

The chain carries TRBV9 and TRBJ2-6; D is perhaps TRBD2 (6 bases). This CDR3 comprises 16 residues. With 6 bases removed from V and 4 bases from J, the gap between germline ends came to 17 bases. The germline gives CDR1 SGDLS, CDR2 YYNGEE. CDR3 in DNA: TGTGCCAGCACCCTGGGCCCCGGGAGCGGGGCCAACGTCCTGACTTTC. It is translated as CASTLGPGSGANVLTF. Filled out from reference TRBV9 and TRBJ2-6, the complete variable domain reads DSGVTQTPKHLITATGQRVTLRCSPRSGDLSVYWYQQSLDQGLQFLIQYYNGEERAKGNILERFSAQQFPDLHSELNLSSLELGDSALYFCASTLGPGSGANVLTFGAGSRLTVL.

The V call is TRBV7-9, the J call TRBJ1-1; D ambiguous. V was pared by 3 bases and J by 4 bases, with 12 bases between. CDR1 is SEHNR and CDR2 is FQNEAQ in the germline V gene (reference sequence). CDR3 size: 14 residues. Here the CDR3 reads CASSLVTRGTEAFF. CDR3 nucleotides: TGTGCCAGCAGCTTGGTAACTCGGGGCACTGAAGCTTTCTTT.

The chain joins TRBV13 to TRBJ1-1, with 7 bases aligning to TRBD1. CDR1 PRHDT and CDR2 FYEKMQ come from the germline V gene (reference sequence). With V trimmed by 4 bases and J by 7 bases, 12 bases remained unmatched. This CDR3 spans 15 amino acids. This CDR3 is CASSWVTQGVDEAFF. Here the CDR3 DNA reads TGTGCCAGCAGCTGGGTGACTCAGGGGGTGGATGAAGCTTTCTTT. Looking up the rest from reference TRBV13 and TRBJ1-1 gives the full variable domain: AAGVIQSPRHLIKEKRETATLKCYPIPRHDTVYWYQQGPGQDPQFLISFYEKMQSDKGSIPDRFSAQQFSDYHSELNMSSLELGDSALYFCASSWVTQGVDEAFFGQGTRLTVV.

DNA of the CDR3: TGTGCCAGCTCACTCTTAGCCGGTGACGAGCAGTACTTC. Translating gives CASSLLAGDEQYF. The chain links TRBV18 to TRBJ2-7; no definite D call. The CDR3 spans 13 residues. Per germline, CDR1 KGHSH and CDR2 LQKENI. Trimming stripped 4 bases from V and 5 bases from J, with 12 bases between.

This rearrangement joins TRBV6-6 to TRBJ1-2; 8 bases are a match to TRBD1. The CDR3 runs 13 residues. Losses at the gene ends were 10 bases for V and 7 bases for J; bases not matched to a gene: 11. Germline assignment: CDR1 MNHNY and CDR2 SVGAGI (reference sequence). CDR3 bases: TGTGCCACCTACCCCAGGGGGCCGTTTGGCTACACCTTC. Translating gives CATYPRGPFGYTF.

This chain joins TRBV7-2 and TRBJ2-7; 9 nucleotides match TRBD2. V shed 3 bases and J 2 bases; nucleotides not matched to a gene: 2. This CDR3 is 14 amino acids long. Germline CDR1 and CDR2: SGHTA and FQGNSA. The CDR3 loop is CASSFSGSPYEQYF. The CDR3 nucleotides are TGTGCCAGCAGCTTTAGCGGGAGTCCCTACGAGCAGTACTTC. The complete variable domain, with remaining parts taken from reference TRBV7-2 and TRBJ2-7, reads GAGVSQSPSNKVTEKGKDVELRCDPISGHTALYWYRQSLGQGLEFLIYFQGNSAPDKSGLPSDRFSAERTGGSVSTLTIQRTQQEDSAVYLCASSFSGSPYEQYFGPGTRLTVT.

V is TRBV5-5 and J is TRBJ2-7; D is uncertain. The V gene's germline CDR1 is SGHKS and CDR2 YYEKEE (reference sequence). Between the trimmed V and J ends, which lost 1 base and 3 bases, there was a span of 11 bases. The CDR3 consists of 14 residues. The CDR3 reads CASSLPWQNYEQYF. In DNA form, the CDR3 reads TGTGCCAGCAGCTTGCCGTGGCAGAACTACGAGCAGTACTTC.

This clone was observed a handful of times. V gene TRBV6-5 combines with J gene TRBJ1-1; 10 bases map to TRBD1. The trim removed 10 bases at V and 4 bases at J, leaving 12 bases unmatched. CDR3 length equals 15 residues. Germline loops: CDR1 MNHEY, CDR2 SVGAGI. CDR3 DNA sequence: TGTGCCACCAGACAGGGGGCAATCAGGACCACTGAAGCTTTCTTT. Translation: CATRQGAIRTTEAFF.

V is TRBV7-9 and J is TRBJ2-7, with 12 bases matching TRBD1. The CDR3 extends over 19 amino acids. The V and J ends lost 0 bases and 1 base, in that order; junction bases with no gene match: 10. Germline CDR1 SEHNR, CDR2 FQNEAQ (reference sequence). The CDR3 sequence: CASSLAWGQGARASYEQYF. The CDR3 region has the DNA TGTGCCAGCAGCTTAGCGTGGGGACAGGGGGCGCGGGCGTCCTACGAGCAGTACTTC.

The chain links TRBV6-5 to TRBJ1-6, with D possibly matching TRBD1 (5 bases). Germline CDR1 reads MNHEY; CDR2 reads SVGAGI. V lost 2 bases, J lost 7 bases, and 6 bases lay in between. The CDR3 spans 13 residues. The CDR3 bases are TGTGCCAGCAGTTACAGACAGAATTCACCCCTCCACTTT. Protein sequence: CASSYRQNSPLHF.

This chain links TRBV2 with TRBJ1-6; 7 nucleotides align to TRBD1. The CDR3 extends over 13 amino acids. CDR1 and CDR2 (germline): SNHLY, FYNNEI. Trimming removed 1 base from V and 9 bases from J; junction bases left unmatched: 0. The CDR3 protein is CASSEGDSSPLHF. DNA for the CDR3: TGTGCCAGCAGTGAAGGGGACAGTTCACCCCTCCACTTT.